This T cell receptor beta chain comes out of a study of T cells after yellow fever vaccination. Across the study: Where fractions had low cell numbers, libraries were prepared from them with the SMART-Seq v4 Ultra Low Input RNA kit. Overall study findings and caveats: The secondary T-cell response peaked on day 5, not day 15, but was weaker. Booster samples showed a return of most primary-vaccination clones (under 97% CD4, 88% CD8).

TCRdb used MiXCR to reprocess the 5' RACE reads, holding one entry per CDR3 protein. The table includes approximately 350,000 distinct CDR3 sequences, 9.5% to 13% detected once. This CDR3 has 14 amino acids. Germline lookup yields CDR1 SEHNR and CDR2 FQNEAQ (reference sequence). The V end was cut by 11 bases, the J end by 6 bases, with 19 bases between. The sample holds a few counts of this clonotype. Antigen unknown. This clonotype originated in a man aged 18 to 29 who received the YFV17D yellow fever vaccine. The V call is TRBV7-9, the J call TRBJ2-2, with no clear D. This specimen was PBMCs, taken on the day of the first yellow fever vaccination. CDR3 residues: CAADSEAGSGELFF. As DNA, the CDR3 is TGTGCCGCAGATTCTGAAGCCGGCTCCGGGGAGCTGTTTTTT.